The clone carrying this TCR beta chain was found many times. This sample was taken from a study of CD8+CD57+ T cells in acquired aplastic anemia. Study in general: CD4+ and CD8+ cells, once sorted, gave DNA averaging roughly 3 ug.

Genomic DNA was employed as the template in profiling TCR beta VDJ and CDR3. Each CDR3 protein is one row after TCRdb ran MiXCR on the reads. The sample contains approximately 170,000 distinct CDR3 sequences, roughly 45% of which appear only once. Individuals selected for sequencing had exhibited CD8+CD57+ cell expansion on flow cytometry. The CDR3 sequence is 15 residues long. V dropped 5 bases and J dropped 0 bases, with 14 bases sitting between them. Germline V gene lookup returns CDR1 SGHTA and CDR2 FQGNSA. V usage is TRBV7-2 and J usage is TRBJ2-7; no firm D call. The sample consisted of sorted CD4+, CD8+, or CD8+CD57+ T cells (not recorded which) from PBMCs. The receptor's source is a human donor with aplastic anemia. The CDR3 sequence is CASSRAQVISYEQYF. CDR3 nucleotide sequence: TGTGCCAGCAGCCGAGCGCAGGTGATCTCCTACGAGCAGTACTTC.